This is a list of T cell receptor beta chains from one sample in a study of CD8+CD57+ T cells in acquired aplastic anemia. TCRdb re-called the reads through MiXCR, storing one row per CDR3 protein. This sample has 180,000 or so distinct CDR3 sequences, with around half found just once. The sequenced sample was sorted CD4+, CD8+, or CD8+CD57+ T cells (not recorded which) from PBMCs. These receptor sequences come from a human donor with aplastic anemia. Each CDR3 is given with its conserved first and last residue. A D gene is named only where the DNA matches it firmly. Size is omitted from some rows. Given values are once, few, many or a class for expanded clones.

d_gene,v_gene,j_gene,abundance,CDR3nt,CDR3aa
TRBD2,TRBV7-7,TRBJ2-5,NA,TGTGCTAGCAGCCTACGCTTTAGCGGGGGACAAGAGACCCAGTACTTC,CASSLRFSGGQETQYF
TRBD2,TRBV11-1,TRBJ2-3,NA,TGTGCCAGCAGCTTAGCGGGAGGGTTAACTAGCACAGATACGCAGTATTTT,CASSLAGGLTSTDTQYF
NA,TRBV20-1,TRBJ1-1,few,TGCAGTGCTAGAGCTCAGACGAACACTGAAGCTTTCTTT,CSARAQTNTEAFF
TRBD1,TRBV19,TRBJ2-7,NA,TGTGCCAGTAGTGGGGACAGGGGCTCCTACGAGCAGTACTTC,CASSGDRGSYEQYF
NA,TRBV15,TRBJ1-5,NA,TGTGCCACCAGCAGAGAGACCGCCCCCCAGCATTTT,CATSRETAPQHF
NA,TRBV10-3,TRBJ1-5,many,TGTGCCATCAGTGACGGGAGGGAACAGCCCCAGCATTTT,CAISDGREQPQHF
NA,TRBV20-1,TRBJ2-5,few,TGCAGTGCTAGAAGGCAGCAAGAGACCCAGTACTTC,CSARRQQETQYF
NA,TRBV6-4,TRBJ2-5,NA,TGTGCCAGCAGTCCCCATAGGAGCGAGACCCAGTACTTC,CASSPHRSETQYF
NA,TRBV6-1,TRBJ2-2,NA,TGTGCCAGCGATCGGGAAACCGGGGAGCTGCTTTTT,CASDRETGELLF
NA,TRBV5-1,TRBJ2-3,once,TGCGCCAGCAGCTTGGACGGTACGCAGTGTTTT,CASSLDGTQCF
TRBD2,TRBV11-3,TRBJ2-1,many,TGTGCCAGCAGCCCGGGGACTATCCCCAATGAGCAGTTCTTC,CASSPGTIPNEQFF
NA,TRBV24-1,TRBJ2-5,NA,TGTGCCACCAGTGAGGCCGACCAAGAGACCCAGTACTTC,CATSEADQETQYF
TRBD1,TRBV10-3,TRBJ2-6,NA,TGTGACAGCATTTGGACAGGGGGCGGTTCTGGGGCCAACGTCCTGACTTTC,CDSIWTGGGSGANVLTF
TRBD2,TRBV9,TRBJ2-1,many,TGTGCCAGCAGCGTAGGGGGACTATTTTACAATGAGCAGTTCTTC,CASSVGGLFYNEQFF
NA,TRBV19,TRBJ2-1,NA,TGTGCCAGTAGTTCAGGGGTAATCTACAATGAGCAGTTCTTC,CASSSGVIYNEQFF
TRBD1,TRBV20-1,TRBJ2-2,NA,TGCAGTGCTCTGGGACAGGGGAAGAACACCGGGGAGCTGTTTTTT,CSALGQGKNTGELFF
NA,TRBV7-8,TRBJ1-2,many,TGTGCCAGCAGCCAGAACAGGGAGGATGGCTACACCTTC,CASSQNREDGYTF
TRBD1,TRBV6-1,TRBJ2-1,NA,TGTGCCAGCAGCCCCATGACAGGGGGCTTTAGCTATGAGCAGTTCTTC,CASSPMTGGFSYEQFF
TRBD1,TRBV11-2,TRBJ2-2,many,TGTGCCAGCAGCTTGGATAGACAGGGGGCGGCCGGGGAGCTGTTTTTT,CASSLDRQGAAGELFF
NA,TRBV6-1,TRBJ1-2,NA,TGTGCCAGCAGCTCCGCGCAAACGTCCGGGGGAGGCTACACCTTC,CASSSAQTSGGGYTF
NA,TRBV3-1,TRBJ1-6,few,TGTGCCAGCAGCCAAGGTGGGCGTTCCCCACCCCTCCACTTT,CASSQGGRSPPLHF
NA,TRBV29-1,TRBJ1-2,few,TGCAGCGTTGAAGCCGGAGGGAATGGCTACACCTTC,CSVEAGGNGYTF
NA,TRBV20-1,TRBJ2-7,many,TGCAGTGCGGAGTCAGCCTACGAGCAGTACTTC,CSAESAYEQYF
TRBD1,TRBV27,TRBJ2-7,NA,TGTGCCAGCAGAGCAGGGGGAACCTACGAGCAGTACTTC,CASRAGGTYEQYF
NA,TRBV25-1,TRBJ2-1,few,TGTGCCAGCCGGGGGTACGCTAACAATGAGCAGTTCTTC,CASRGYANNEQFF
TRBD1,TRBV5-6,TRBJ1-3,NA,TGTGCCAGCAGCCAGACAGGGTCCTCTGGAAACACCATATATTTT,CASSQTGSSGNTIYF
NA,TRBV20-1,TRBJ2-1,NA,TGCAGTGCCAGCCCGGGTGGGGTTGAGCAGTTCTTC,CSASPGGVEQFF
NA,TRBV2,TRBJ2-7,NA,TGTGCCAGCAACTTCAGGGTTTACGAGCAGTACTTC,CASNFRVYEQYF
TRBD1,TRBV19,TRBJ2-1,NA,TGTGCCAGTAGTCCTTACAGGGGTGGTGGACAGATGGATGAGCAGTTCTTC,CASSPYRGGGQMDEQFF
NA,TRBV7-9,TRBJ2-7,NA,TGTGCCAGCAGCTTAGGTCCAGGCACCTACGAGCAGTACTTC,CASSLGPGTYEQYF
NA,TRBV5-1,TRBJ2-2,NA,TGCGCCAGCAGCTTACCTGGGGGGTACACCGGCGCGCTGTTTTTT,CASSLPGGYTGALFF
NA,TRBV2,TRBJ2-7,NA,TGTGCCAGCAGTGGGTCAGGCAGGGGGGCGAGGTACGAGCAGTACTTC,CASSGSGRGARYEQYF
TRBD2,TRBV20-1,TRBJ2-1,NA,TGCAGTGCGGTAGCGGGATACAATGAGCGGCTCTTC,CSAVAGYNERLF
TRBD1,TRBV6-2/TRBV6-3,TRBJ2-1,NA,TGTGCCAGCAGTCCGACAGGGATTTTGAGGAATGAGCAGTTCTTC,CASSPTGILRNEQFF
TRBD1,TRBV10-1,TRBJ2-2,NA,TGCGCCGGGGGACAGGGGAACACCGGGGAGCTGTTTTTT,CAGGQGNTGELFF
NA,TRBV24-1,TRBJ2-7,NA,TGTGCCACCAGTGAGGGTATTTCTGAGCAGTACTTC,CATSEGISEQYF
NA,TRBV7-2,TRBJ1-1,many,TGTGCCAGCAGTTTGGGACGGGGACGGGCCACTGAAGCTTTCTTT,CASSLGRGRATEAFF
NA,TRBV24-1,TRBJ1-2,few,TGTGCCACCAGTGTTGACAACTACTATGGCTACACCTTC,CATSVDNYYGYTF
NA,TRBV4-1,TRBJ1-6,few,TGCGCCAGCAGCCAAGACGGACAGTCATATAATTCACCCCTCCACTTT,CASSQDGQSYNSPLHF
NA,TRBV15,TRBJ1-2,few,TGTGCCACCAGCAGCTCATTCACAGGGACCCAGGTTGATAACTATGGCTACACCTTC,CATSSSFTGTQVDNYGYTF
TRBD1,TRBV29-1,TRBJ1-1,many,TGCAGCGTTCTTGGGGACAGAAGAAGTGAAGCTTTCTTT,CSVLGDRRSEAFF
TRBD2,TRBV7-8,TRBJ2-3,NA,TGTGCCAGCAGCATTAGCGGGAGGGCAGATACGCAGTATTTT,CASSISGRADTQYF
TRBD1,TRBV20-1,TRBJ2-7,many,TGCAGTGCTGGGGGACAGGCCTACGAGCAGTACTTC,CSAGGQAYEQYF
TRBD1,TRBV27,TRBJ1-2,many,TGTGCCAGCAGTCTTGACAGGGTCAGTTATGGCTACACCTTC,CASSLDRVSYGYTF
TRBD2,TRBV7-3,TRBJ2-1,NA,TGTGCCAGCAGCTTCGGACTAGCGGGGGAGCAGTTCTTC,CASSFGLAGEQFF
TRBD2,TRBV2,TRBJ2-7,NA,TGTGCCAGCAGCTCACAGGGACTAGCGGGGGGGATATACGAGCAGTACTTC,CASSSQGLAGGIYEQYF
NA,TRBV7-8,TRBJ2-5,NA,TGTGCCAGCAGCCACAGGAGGGGTGGGGAGACCCAGTACTTC,CASSHRRGGETQYF
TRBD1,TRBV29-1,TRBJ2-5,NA,TGCAGCGTTGACCTAGGACAGGGGAGGTTCGAGACCCAGTACTTC,CSVDLGQGRFETQYF
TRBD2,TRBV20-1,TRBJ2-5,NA,TGCAGTGCTACAGAACCCGGGACTAGCGGGACCCAGTACTTC,CSATEPGTSGTQYF
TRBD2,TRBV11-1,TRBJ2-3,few,TGTGCCAGCAGCTTAGGGGGGACTAGCGGGAGAGATGAGCAGTATTTT,CASSLGGTSGRDEQYF